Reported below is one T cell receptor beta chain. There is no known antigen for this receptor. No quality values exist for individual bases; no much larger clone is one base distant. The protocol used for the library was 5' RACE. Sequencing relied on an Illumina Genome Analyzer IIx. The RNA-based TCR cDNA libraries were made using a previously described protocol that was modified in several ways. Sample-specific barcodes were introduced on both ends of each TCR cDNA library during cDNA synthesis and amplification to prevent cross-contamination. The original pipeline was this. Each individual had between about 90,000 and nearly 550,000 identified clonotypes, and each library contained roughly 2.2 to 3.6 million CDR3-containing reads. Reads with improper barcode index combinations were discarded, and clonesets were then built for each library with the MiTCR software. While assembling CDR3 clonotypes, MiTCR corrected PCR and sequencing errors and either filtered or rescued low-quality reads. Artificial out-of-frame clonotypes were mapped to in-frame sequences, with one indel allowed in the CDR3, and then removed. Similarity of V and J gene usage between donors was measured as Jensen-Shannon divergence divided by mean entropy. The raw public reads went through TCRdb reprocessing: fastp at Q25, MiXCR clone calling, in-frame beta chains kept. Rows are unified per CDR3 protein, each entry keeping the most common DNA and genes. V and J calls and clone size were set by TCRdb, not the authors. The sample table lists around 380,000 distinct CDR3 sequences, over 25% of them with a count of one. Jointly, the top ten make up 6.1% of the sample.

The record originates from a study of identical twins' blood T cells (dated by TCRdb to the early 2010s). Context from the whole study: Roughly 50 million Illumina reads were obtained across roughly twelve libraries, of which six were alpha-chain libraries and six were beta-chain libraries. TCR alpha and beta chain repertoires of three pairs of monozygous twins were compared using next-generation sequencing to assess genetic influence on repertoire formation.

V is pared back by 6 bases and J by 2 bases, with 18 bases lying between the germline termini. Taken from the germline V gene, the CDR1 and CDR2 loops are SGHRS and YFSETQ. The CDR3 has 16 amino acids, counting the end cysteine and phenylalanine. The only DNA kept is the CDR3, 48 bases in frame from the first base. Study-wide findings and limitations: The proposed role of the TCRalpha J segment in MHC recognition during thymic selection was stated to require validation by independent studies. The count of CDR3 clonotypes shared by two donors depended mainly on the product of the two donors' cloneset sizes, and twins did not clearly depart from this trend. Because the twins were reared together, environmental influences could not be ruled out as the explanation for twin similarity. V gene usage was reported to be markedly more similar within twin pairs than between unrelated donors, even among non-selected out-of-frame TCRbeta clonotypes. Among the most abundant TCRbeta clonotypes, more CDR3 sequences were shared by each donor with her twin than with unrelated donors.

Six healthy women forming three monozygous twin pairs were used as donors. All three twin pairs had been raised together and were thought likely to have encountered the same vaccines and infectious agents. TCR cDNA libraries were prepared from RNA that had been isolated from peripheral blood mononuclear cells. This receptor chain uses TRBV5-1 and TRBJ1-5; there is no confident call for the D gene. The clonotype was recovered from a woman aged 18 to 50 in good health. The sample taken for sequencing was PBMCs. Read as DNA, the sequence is TGCGCCAGCAACCCCGGTGCGGGTTCTGGCAATCAGCCCCAGCATTTT. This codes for CASNPGAGSGNQPQHF.